These 22 T cell receptor beta chains share one sample of origin, sequenced in a study of a mutant IDH1 vaccine in newly diagnosed glioma. Their specific antigens are unknown. Measured with immunoSEQ multiplex PCR; TCRdb has only the in-frame clones, and not every one. The table has 30,000 to 40,000 clones, about three fifths seen once. Time point of the sample: week 5, during vaccination. All doses held 300 ug of mutant IDH1 20-mer peptide, with topical imiquimod. Sequences were derived from PBMCs, sampled from a glioma patient whose treatment included an IDH1 peptide vaccine. The receptors shown here come from a woman aged 18 to 35 with glioma.

The gene calls are TRBV30 and TRBJ1-2; D is undetermined. This CDR3 contains 12 residues. The V and J ends lost 4 bases and 0 bases respectively, with 6 bases between them. The germline V gene encodes CDR1 GTSNPN and CDR2 SVGIG (reference sequence). CDR3 nucleotides: TGTGCCTGGAAGGGAGCTAACTATGGCTACACCTTC. It yields the protein CAWKGANYGYTF.

The V gene is TRBV19, the J gene TRBJ2-5; D is unresolved. V lost 4 bases, J lost 5 bases, and 23 bases lay in between. This CDR3 is built from 17 residues. The germline gives CDR1 LNHDA, CDR2 SQIVND (reference sequence). The CDR3 nucleotides read TGTGCCAGTAGTAGGGCCATAGGTAGGCCGGAGAGGGAGACCCAGTACTTC. Translated: CASSRAIGRPERETQYF.

The V call is TRBV19, the J call TRBJ2-7; 8 bases fit TRBD2. Trimming removed 8 bases from V and 4 bases from J; junction bases left unmatched: 4. CDR1 LNHDA and CDR2 SQIVND come from the germline V gene (reference sequence). This CDR3 has 12 residues. In DNA form, the CDR3 reads TGTGCCAGTGGCGGGGGGACATACGAGCAGTACTTC. It translates to CASGGGTYEQYF.

The chain is built from TRBV5-1 and TRBJ1-2; D unresolved. Trimming removed 1 base from V and 4 bases from J, with 14 bases in between. This CDR3 spans 15 amino acids. The germline CDR1 and CDR2 sequences are SGHRS and YFSETQ. CDR3 amino acids: CASSLSGRVSYGYTF. The CDR3 DNA reads as TGCGCCAGCAGCTTGTCGGGGAGGGTGAGCTATGGCTACACCTTC.

This clone was counted only a few times. J is TRBJ1-2 and V is TRBV7-2, with D maybe TRBD1 (6 bases). The V gene's germline CDR1 is SGHTA and CDR2 FQGNSA. With 3 bases removed from V and 8 bases from J, the gap between germline ends came to 16 bases. There are 14 residues in the CDR3. CDR3 region: CASSLGRDIGGYTF. CDR3 DNA sequence: TGTGCCAGCAGCTTGGGCCGGGACATCGGAGGCTACACCTTC. Full variable domain (rest looked up from reference TRBV7-2 and TRBJ1-2): GAGVSQSPSNKVTEKGKDVELRCDPISGHTALYWYRQSLGQGLEFLIYFQGNSAPDKSGLPSDRFSAERTGGSVSTLTIQRTQQEDSAVYLCASSLGRDIGGYTFGSGTRLTVV.

A few counts support this clone. This sequence joins TRBV2 and TRBJ1-1; tentatively, D is TRBD1 (5 bases). V lost 4 bases to trimming and J lost 7 bases, with 13 bases between them. CDR1 and CDR2 from the germline V gene are SNHLY and FYNNEI. This CDR3 is built from 13 residues. The CDR3 DNA sequence: TGTGCCAGCAGTGTCTCGAAGCAGGGTGAAGCTTTCTTT. Translated, it gives CASSVSKQGEAFF.

Worth noting for this clone: Mismatch with germline at one junction end may stem from a read error. The chain links TRBV7-7 to TRBJ2-1; 9 bases align to TRBD2. Germline CDR1 reads SSHAT; CDR2 reads FNYEAQ (reference sequence). The CDR3 is 15 amino acids. CDR3 DNA: TGTGCTAGCAGCTTAGCAGCGGGGGGTTTCAATGAGCAGTTCTTC. Its protein is CASSLAAGGFNEQFF.

The J gene is TRBJ2-2, the V gene TRBV20-1; 7 bases line up with TRBD1. Trimming removed 1 base from V and 16 bases from J; junction bases left unmatched: 6. CDR3 length: 11 amino acids. From germline, CDR1 is DFQATT and CDR2 SNEGSKA (reference sequence). For the CDR3, the DNA is TGCAGTGCTAGAGTACAGGGGATGTGGTTTTTT. It is translated as CSARVQGMWFF.

V usage is TRBV27 and J usage is TRBJ2-1, with TRBD2 matching 12 bases. CDR1 and CDR2 from the germline V gene are MNHEY and SMNVEV (reference sequence). The V and J ends lost 9 bases and 8 bases, in that order; junction bases with no gene match: 8. CDR3 length equals 14 residues. CDR3 amino acids: CARPTSGGFYEQFF. The CDR3 coding sequence is TGTGCCAGACCTACTAGCGGGGGGTTCTATGAGCAGTTCTTC.

The gene calls are TRBV2 and TRBJ2-1, with D possibly matching TRBD2 (5 bases). This CDR3 region has 19 residues. V was trimmed by 1 base and J by 1 base, leaving 20 bases between them. CDR1 SNHLY and CDR2 FYNNEI come from the germline V gene. DNA for the CDR3: TGTGCCAGCAGTGAAGGGGCTAGCCTCTTGTACGGATCCTACAATGAGCAGTTCTTC. Translation: CASSEGASLLYGSYNEQFF.

This clone has only a few counts. The CDR3 sequence: CSVELSRSSGANVLTF. Written as DNA, the CDR3 is TGCAGCGTTGAATTGTCTCGCAGCTCTGGGGCCAACGTCCTGACTTTC. This chain joins TRBV29-1 and TRBJ2-6; D call uncertain. The CDR3 consists of 16 residues. Deletions cut 2 bases from V and 0 bases from J, with 11 bases between. Germline assignment: CDR1 SQVTM and CDR2 ANQGSEA.

The chain carries TRBV6-1 and TRBJ1-2; D is unresolved. This CDR3 region has 13 residues. Germline values: CDR1 MNHNS, CDR2 SASEGT. Trimming pared 7 bases from V and 8 bases from J, leaving 17 bases between. The CDR3, as DNA: TGTGCCAGCACACGTTTGGAGGGCTCGGGCTACACCTTC. This sequence encodes CASTRLEGSGYTF.

The chain uses TRBV10-2 and TRBJ1-3; D gene uncertain. The CDR3 covers 14 residues. V dropped 6 bases and J dropped 0 bases, with 9 bases sitting between them. Looked up from germline, CDR1 is WSHSY and CDR2 is SAAADI. The CDR3 coding sequence is TGCGCCAGCAGCTTCGGGAGCTCTGGAAACACCATATATTTT. Amino acids: CASSFGSSGNTIYF.

This clone has only a few counts. The CDR3: CATSRAENYGYTF. CDR3 nucleotide sequence: TGTGCCACCAGCAGAGCAGAAAACTATGGCTACACCTTC. The rearrangement joins TRBV15 to TRBJ1-2; D is unresolved. The V end lost 1 base, the J end lost 2 bases, and 5 bases lay between the germline ends. Looked up from germline, CDR1 is LNHNV and CDR2 is YYDKDF (reference sequence). CDR3 size: 13 residues.

CDR3 protein: CASSSVDRVSYEQYF. The CDR3 nucleotides read TGTGCCAGCAGCTCGGTAGACAGGGTCTCCTACGAGCAGTACTTC. The chain combines TRBV7-9 with TRBJ2-7; 7 bases fit TRBD1. Germline CDR1 is SEHNR and CDR2 is FQNEAQ (reference sequence). This CDR3 comprises 15 residues. Trimming removed 4 bases from V and 0 bases from J; junction bases left unmatched: 6.

This clone has just a few counts. The rearrangement uses TRBV29-1 and TRBJ1-1, with D possibly matching TRBD1 (5 bases). Germline V lookup: CDR1 SQVTM, CDR2 ANQGSEA. The CDR3 runs 11 residues. The CDR3: CSVVRDLLTFF. Here the CDR3 DNA reads TGCAGTGTGGTCAGGGATCTTCTAACTTTCTTT. The entire variable domain, with the rest obtained from reference TRBV29-1 and TRBJ1-1, is as follows: SAVISQKPSRDICQRGTSLTIQCQVDSQVTMMFWYRQQPGQSLTLIATANQGSEATYESGFVIDKFPISRPNLTFSTLTVSNMSPEDSSIYLCSVVRDLLTFFGQGTRLTVV.

The gene calls are TRBV11-2 and TRBJ2-3, with TRBD2 identical over 8 bases. The length of the CDR3 is 14 residues. Unmatched junction bases numbered 5, after V lost 4 bases and J lost 5 bases. Germline V gene data show CDR1 as SGHAT and CDR2 as FQNNGV. The CDR3 protein is CASSSGGPEDTQYF. The CDR3 DNA sequence: TGTGCCAGCAGCTCGGGGGGGCCTGAAGATACGCAGTATTTT.

The V call is TRBV7-9, the J call TRBJ1-6, with D tentatively TRBD1 (5 bases). CDR1 and CDR2 from the germline V gene are SEHNR and FQNEAQ (reference sequence). This CDR3 comprises 15 residues. Trimming removed 1 base from V and 10 bases from J, with 14 bases in between. Here the CDR3 reads CASSLGGEEGSPLHF. As DNA, the CDR3 is TGTGCCAGCAGCTTAGGAGGGGAAGAAGGGTCACCCCTCCACTTT.

This chain joins TRBV27 and TRBJ2-7, with 8 bases lining up with TRBD2. From germline, CDR1 is MNHEY and CDR2 SMNVEV (reference sequence). The CDR3 runs 15 residues. The J segment lost 2 bases and the V segment lost 9 bases, leaving 12 bases of the junction unmatched. The CDR3 here is CASSRASGGAYEQYF. CDR3 nucleotides: TGTGCCAGTTCTAGGGCCAGCGGGGGTGCCTACGAGCAGTACTTC.

V is TRBV19 and J is TRBJ1-5; the D is unclear. The CDR3 has 13 amino acids. Germline V gene lookup returns CDR1 LNHDA and CDR2 SQIVND (reference sequence). Trimming stripped 1 base from V and 3 bases from J, with 4 bases between. This CDR3 reads CASSIGYNQPQHF. CDR3 DNA: TGTGCCAGTAGTATAGGGTACAATCAGCCCCAGCATTTT.

The chain combines TRBV5-6 with TRBJ2-7; 11 bases fit TRBD2. V trimming: 0 bases; J trimming: 1 base; junction bases outside the gene matches: 12. This CDR3 has 19 amino acids. Germline CDR1 and CDR2: SGHDT and YYEEEE. This CDR3 reads CASSLAVIAGGLGSYEQYF. The CDR3 coding sequence is TGTGCCAGCAGCTTGGCCGTGATAGCGGGAGGGCTGGGGTCCTACGAGCAGTACTTC.

This clone is a singleton in its sample. V is TRBV6-6 and J is TRBJ1-2; 11 bases map to TRBD1. V shed 5 bases, J shed 4 bases, and the junction held 6 bases outside the gene matches. The germline V gene encodes CDR1 MNHNY and CDR2 SVGAGI (reference sequence). CDR3 length equals 15 residues. Written as DNA, the CDR3 is TGTGCCAGCAGTCAGGGACAGGGGGTTCTCTATGGCTACACCTTC. Protein: CASSQGQGVLYGYTF.